The TCR beta chain described here comes from a study of CD8+CD57+ T cells in acquired aplastic anemia. Overall study context: When averaged, DNA from sorted CD4+ and CD8+ cells came to 3 to 4 ug.

Germline lookup yields CDR1 DFQATT and CDR2 SNEGSKA (reference sequence). This CDR3 has 16 amino acids. V shed 5 bases and J 0 bases; nucleotides not matched to a gene: 6. Study findings and constraints: Overlapping CD8+ CDR3 repertoires of patients and controls contained nearly 30 shared sequences.

Genomic DNA constituted the template upon which TCR beta VDJ and CDR3 profiling was performed. TCRdb reprocessed the reads via MiXCR and lists one record per CDR3 protein. The profile shows around 400,000 distinct CDR3 sequences, 55% to 75% of them singletons. Concerning this clonotype: The antigen is unknown.

Material: sorted CD4+, CD8+, or CD8+CD57+ T cells (not recorded which) from PBMCs. The chain uses TRBV20-1 and TRBJ1-6, with 8 positions matching TRBD1. This clonotype was obtained from a human donor in good health, serving as a control. As DNA, the CDR3 is TGCAGTGCTCGCCGACAGGGGAGCTCCTATAATTCACCCCTCCACTTT. Protein sequence: CSARRQGSSYNSPLHF.